This record looks at one T cell receptor (beta chain) sequence and its context. Source study methods: Amplification from reference gene primers served as the basis for estimated nucleated cell counts. Sequenced by immunoSEQ multiplex PCR; TCRdb stores in-frame clones only, minus some. V, J and clone size are those of that table, while D and trimming were read from the DNA. This sample has 100,000 to 150,000 clones; 86% occur once, and the top ten carry 11%. The sample originates from a study of blood T cell repertoires in COVID-19. Study background: The United States, Italy and Spain provided the acute and convalescent COVID-19 samples. T cells, B-cell-depleted T cells, or PBMCs supplied cDNA or gDNA.

Seattle enrolled patients during active infection and tracked them longitudinally. Germline V gene lookup returns CDR1 SGDLS and CDR2 YYNGEE. This CDR3 is 14 amino acids long. V was pared by 0 bases and J by 9 bases, with 2 bases of the junction left unmatched. J is TRBJ2-1 and V is TRBV9, with 11 bases lining up with TRBD1. The material sequenced was peripheral blood. The source is a woman in her sixties or seventies with COVID-19, enrolled during active disease. The CDR3: CASSVGTGGGEQFF. The CDR3 DNA sequence: TGTGCCAGCAGCGTAGGGACAGGGGGCGGTGAGCAGTTCTTC.